A single sample is the source of the 24 T cell receptor beta chains below, sequenced in a study of control samples from healthy donors and cancer patients. Sequencing used immunoSEQ multiplex PCR; TCRdb keeps in-frame clones, though not all of them. The data hold tens of thousands of clones, with roughly nine tenths observed a single time. The material sequenced was blood. These receptors came from a woman in her sixties or seventies in good health.

This rearrangement joins TRBV28 to TRBJ1-2, with TRBD1 matching over 12 bases. The germline V gene encodes CDR1 MDHEN and CDR2 SYDVKM. This CDR3 has 17 amino acids. V shed 4 bases, J shed 4 bases, and the junction held 10 bases outside the gene matches. The CDR3 reads CASSSPGTGGGGYGYTF. In nucleotides, the CDR3 is TGTGCCAGCAGTTCTCCCGGGACAGGGGGCGGGGGCTATGGCTACACCTTC.

This sequence joins TRBV6-6 and TRBJ1-2; D unclear. V was trimmed by 8 bases and J by 8 bases, leaving 18 bases between them. The CDR3 runs 13 residues. CDR1 is MNHNY, CDR2 SVGAGI, per germline (reference sequence). CDR3 bases: TGTGCCAGCGCAACCAGCAGGCCGGGCGGCTACACCTTC. It is translated as CASATSRPGGYTF.

The chain has TRBV6-4 and TRBJ2-3; TRBD2 aligns across 10 bases. The CDR3 has 15 amino acids. V lost 6 bases, J lost 5 bases, and 8 bases stayed unmatched. Looked up from germline, CDR1 is MRHNA and CDR2 is SNTAGT. CDR3 bases: TGTGCCAGCAGCGAGCGGGGGGGCCAGGGAGATACGCAGTATTTT. This codes for CASSERGGQGDTQYF.

This clone was picked up one time. The CDR3: CASSGTGGRRTEAFF. The CDR3, as DNA: TGTGCCAGCAGTGGGACGGGGGGCAGAAGGACTGAAGCTTTCTTT. This rearrangement joins TRBV6-6 to TRBJ1-1, with a weak D call TRBD1 (6 bases). V was shortened by 5 bases and J by 5 bases, with 18 bases between the two germline ends. This CDR3 region has 15 residues. Looked up from germline, CDR1 is MNHNY and CDR2 is SVGAGI (reference sequence).

For this clone: The germline gene is not matched at one end of the junction; a read error may be the cause. The chain combines TRBV7-7 with TRBJ1-1; D is unresolved. Looked up from germline, CDR1 is SSHAT and CDR2 is FNYEAQ (reference sequence). CDR3 length: 13 residues. CDR3 sequence reads: CASSLTPNTEAFF. DNA for the CDR3: TGTGCTAGCAGCTTAACGCCGAACACTGAAGCTTTCTTT.

The chain recombines TRBV20-1 with TRBJ1-1, with 8 bases fitting TRBD1. The CDR3 is 15 residues long. Germline CDR1 is DFQATT and CDR2 is SNEGSKA (reference sequence). With V trimmed by 3 bases and J by 0 bases, 6 bases remained unmatched. DNA of the CDR3: TGCAGTGCTAGTGTGCGACAGGGGATGAACACTGAAGCTTTCTTT. Translating gives CSASVRQGMNTEAFF.

This chain links TRBV18 with TRBJ1-5; no clear D gene. CDR1 and CDR2 (germline): KGHSH, LQKENI. The ends were cut back, 6 bases at V and 4 bases at J, with 13 bases in the middle. The CDR3 has 14 residues. CDR3 amino acids: CASSPDGLNQPQHF. The CDR3 DNA sequence: TGTGCCAGCTCCCCCGACGGACTTAATCAGCCCCAGCATTTT.

The rearrangement uses TRBV28 and TRBJ1-2; a possible D gene is TRBD1 (6 bases). This CDR3 spans 12 amino acids. The germline V and J ends were trimmed by 4 bases and 7 bases, with 10 bases remaining between them. Per germline, CDR1 MDHEN and CDR2 SYDVKM. The DNA of the CDR3 is TGTGCCAGCAGTTCAGGAGGGGGTGGCTACACCTTC. This sequence encodes CASSSGGGGYTF.

V and J are TRBV2 and TRBJ1-2, with a tentative D call TRBD1 (5 bases). Germline V gene data show CDR1 as SNHLY and CDR2 as FYNNEI. The CDR3 extends over 13 amino acids. CDR3 region: CATTRVKEGGYTF. CDR3 DNA: TGTGCTACCACCAGGGTGAAAGAGGGTGGCTACACCTTC.

The gene calls are TRBV5-8 and TRBJ2-3; 9 positions agree with TRBD2. CDR3 length: 16 amino acids. V gave up 4 bases and J gave up 7 bases; unmatched junction bases: 13. CDR1 and CDR2 (germline): SGHTS, YDEGEE. The CDR3: CASSQRGGGAFYTQYF. For the CDR3, the DNA is TGTGCCAGCAGCCAGAGGGGCGGGGGGGCCTTTTATACGCAGTATTTT.

The CDR3 DNA follows: TGTGCCAGCAGCCAAGATGAAGGGTTCTCTGGAAACACCATATATTTT. This codes for CASSQDEGFSGNTIYF. This sequence joins TRBV4-2 and TRBJ1-3; D is ambiguous. The germline V gene has CDR1 LGHNA and CDR2 YNFKEQ. The CDR3 totals 16 residues. Trimming left V 0 bases short and J 0 bases short, with 9 bases between.

The table lists this clone with a count of one. This chain joins TRBV9 and TRBJ2-2; D call uncertain. The V and J ends lost 4 bases and 8 bases respectively, with 9 bases between them. Germline V lookup: CDR1 SGDLS, CDR2 YYNGEE. The CDR3 is made up of 12 amino acids. For the CDR3, the DNA is TGTGCCAGCAGCTCGTCGGTAGGGGAGCTGTTTTTT. The encoded protein is CASSSSVGELFF.

This chain links TRBV27 with TRBJ1-1; no clear D. The CDR3 has 14 residues. Trimming left V 2 bases short and J 4 bases short, with 11 bases between. CDR1 and CDR2 from the germline V gene are MNHEY and SMNVEV (reference sequence). The CDR3 sequence is CASSLGARRTEAFF. CDR3 nucleotides: TGTGCCAGCAGTTTAGGAGCTCGGCGCACTGAAGCTTTCTTT.

This chain connects TRBV2 to TRBJ2-2; tentatively, D is TRBD1 or TRBD2 (5 bases each). Trimming left V 6 bases short and J 1 base short, with 12 bases between. The CDR3 length is 15 residues. Germline CDR1 reads SNHLY; CDR2 reads FYNNEI. The CDR3, as DNA: TGTGCCAGCAGCAGGGACGCCGAGAACACCGGGGAGCTGTTTTTT. This gives the protein CASSRDAENTGELFF.

The chain joins TRBV10-2 to TRBJ1-4, with D possibly matching TRBD1 (5 bases). Trimming took off 3 bases at V and 0 bases at J, with 11 bases between the two ends. The CDR3 loop spans 16 amino acids. CDR1 WSHSY and CDR2 SAAADI come from the germline V gene. In nucleotides, the CDR3 is TGCGCCAGCAGTGATGGGGCGACAGCAACTAATGAAAAACTGTTTTTT. Translation gives CASSDGATATNEKLFF.

The chain has TRBV3-1 (or the pseudogene TRBV3-2) and TRBJ1-2, with D perhaps TRBD1 (6 bases). The ends were cut back, 0 bases at V and 4 bases at J, with 15 bases in the middle. Germline assignment: CDR1 LGHDT and CDR2 YNNKEL (reference sequence). The CDR3 spans 16 residues. The CDR3 region is CASSQEGGRDTYGYTF. The DNA of the CDR3 is TGTGCCAGCAGCCAAGAAGGAGGCCGGGACACCTATGGCTACACCTTC.

This clone came up once. This sequence joins TRBV19 and TRBJ1-1; D uncertain. Germline loops: CDR1 LNHDA, CDR2 SQIVND (reference sequence). The CDR3 has 13 residues. The V end was cut by 7 bases, the J end by 6 bases, with 15 bases between. The CDR3 sequence: CASNRGRYPEAFF. The CDR3 DNA reads as TGTGCCAGTAATCGAGGAAGATATCCTGAAGCTTTCTTT.

Notes on this clone: Different DNA sequences within this sample yield the same CDR3. This chain uses TRBV18 with TRBJ2-5, with D unresolved. V lost 2 bases and J lost 3, with 1 base in between. Per the germline V gene, CDR1 is KGHSH and CDR2 is LQKENI. This CDR3 spans 11 amino acids. Here the CDR3 DNA reads TGTGCCAGCTCACCAAAAGAGACCCAGTACTTC. This codes for CASSPKETQYF. Supplemented by reference TRBV18 and TRBJ2-5, the full variable domain reads NAGVMQNPRHLVRRRGQEARLRCSPMKGHSHVYWYRQLPEEGLKFMVYLQKENIIDESGMPKERFSAEFPKEGPSILRIQQVVRGDSAAYFCASSPKETQYFGPGTRLLVL.

The chain carries TRBV2 and TRBJ1-1; D uncertain. The CDR3 loop spans 14 amino acids. Germline CDR1 and CDR2: SNHLY and FYNNEI. V was trimmed by 5 bases and J by 6 bases, leaving 16 bases between them. CDR3 sequence (DNA): TGTGCCAGCAGTTCTCGGTTGTCTACATCTGAAGCTTTCTTT. Translated: CASSSRLSTSEAFF. Combining the CDR3 with reference TRBV2 and TRBJ1-1 gives the whole variable domain EPEVTQTPSHQVTQMGQEVILRCVPISNHLYFYWYRQILGQKVEFLVSFYNNEISEKSEIFDDQFSVERPDGSNFTLKIRSTKLEDSAMYFCASSSRLSTSEAFFGQGTRLTVV.

The chain joins TRBV21-1 to TRBJ1-4. TRBV21-1 is a pseudogene. The CDR3 contains 16 residues. The CDR3 protein is CASSKEGGGLNEKLFF. CDR3 sequence (DNA): TGTGCCAGCAGCAAAGAGGGAGGGGGGCTGAATGAAAAACTGTTTTTT.

The chain combines TRBV19 with TRBJ1-6; TRBD1 is a possible D gene (6 bases). The V gene lost 3 bases and the J gene lost 9 bases, with 15 bases spanning the gap. The CDR3 consists of 15 residues. The germline CDR1 and CDR2 sequences are LNHDA and SQIVND (reference sequence). The CDR3 DNA reads TGTGCCAGTAGTATCTCAGGGGACCTACTTTCACCCCTCCACTTT. It codes for CASSISGDLLSPLHF.

This sequence joins TRBV27 and TRBJ2-1; TRBD2 aligns across 7 bases. Germline V gene lookup returns CDR1 MNHEY and CDR2 SMNVEV (reference sequence). V shed 5 bases and J 9 bases; nucleotides not matched to a gene: 13. The CDR3 contains 15 residues. The DNA for the CDR3 is TGTGCCAGCAGTGCTATAGCGGGCACTCATTTTGAGCAGTTCTTC. It translates to CASSAIAGTHFEQFF.

The V and J genes are TRBV6-5 and TRBJ1-1; D unresolved. V shed 6 bases and J shed 4 bases, with 12 bases lying between them. Looked up from germline, CDR1 is MNHEY and CDR2 is SVGAGI. The CDR3 covers 13 residues. CDR3 region: CASRYDWSTEAFF. CDR3 nucleotides: TGTGCCAGCAGGTACGACTGGAGCACTGAAGCTTTCTTT.

The chain uses TRBV9 and TRBJ1-2; D not resolved. The ends were cut back, 7 bases at V and 3 bases at J, with 13 bases in the middle. Germline CDR1 reads SGDLS; CDR2 reads YYNGEE. This CDR3 contains 13 residues. DNA for the CDR3: TGTGCCAGCGGAATGCAGCATGACTATGGCTACACCTTC. As protein: CASGMQHDYGYTF.